A selection of T cell receptor beta chains follows, all from one sample in a study of blood T cells in healthy people across ages. TCRdb re-derived calls from the 5' RACE reads in MiXCR, one entry per CDR3 protein. The table has fewer than 1.5 million distinct CDR3 sequences, 35% to 45% seen once; the top ten hold 7% to 9.5%. The material sequenced was blood. Receptors were obtained from a woman between 18 and 29 years old in good health. The CDR3 runs from the conserved cysteine through the conserved F or W. The D gene is left open where the match is weak. Size is stated for part of the rows, as once, few or many counts, or as a class when the clone is expanded.

CDR3 protein,CDR3 DNA,clone size,V gene,J gene,CDR3 length,D gene
CASSTPDSYNEQFF,TGTGCCAGCAGTACCCCGGACTCCTACAATGAGCAGTTCTTC,NA,TRBV6-6,TRBJ2-1,14,NA
CASSFSRLKGSTEAFF,TGTGCCAGCAGCTTTTCCCGTCTAAAGGGGTCCACTGAAGCTTTCTTT,NA,TRBV13,TRBJ1-1,16,NA
CASSLGTDYNEQFF,TGCGCCAGCAGCTTGGGGACAGACTACAATGAGCAGTTCTTC,many,TRBV5-1,TRBJ2-1,14,NA
CASSFSPSETQFF,TGTGCCAGCAGTTTTTCCCCTTCGGAGACCCAGTTCTTC,NA,TRBV6-5,TRBJ2-1,13,NA
CASSHERGQTGELFF,TGTGCCAGCAGCCACGAAAGGGGGCAGACCGGGGAGCTGTTTTTT,NA,TRBV9,TRBJ2-2,15,TRBD1
CASSSPAGGQETQYF,TGTGCCAGCAGTTCCCCAGCGGGGGGACAAGAGACCCAGTACTTC,NA,TRBV6-6,TRBJ2-5,15,TRBD2
CSATRVAGGPELNEQFF,TGCAGTGCTACCAGGGTAGCGGGAGGGCCCGAGCTTAATGAGCAGTTCTTC,few,TRBV20-1,TRBJ2-1,17,TRBD2
CASSPTRTGYEQFF,TGTGCCAGCAGTCCCACCCGGACAGGCTACGAGCAGTTCTTC,NA,TRBV27,TRBJ2-1,14,TRBD1
CSAGNRGYGYGYTF,TGCAGTGCTGGGAACAGGGGGTACGGCTATGGCTACACCTTC,NA,TRBV20-1,TRBJ1-2,14,TRBD1
CATRPERGVYEQYF,TGTGCCACCAGACCTGAAAGGGGGGTCTACGAGCAGTACTTC,NA,TRBV15,TRBJ2-7,14,NA
CDSSFRTGTANEKLFF,TGTGACAGCAGTTTCCGCACCGGGACAGCTAATGAAAAACTGTTTTTT,NA,TRBV6-5,TRBJ1-4,16,TRBD1
CASSLVAGVGADTRYF,TGTGCCAGCAGCTTAGTAGCGGGAGTAGGTGCAGATACGCGGTATTTT,NA,TRBV7-2,TRBJ2-3,16,TRBD2
CASSLATSGNEQYF,TGTGCCAGCAGCTTAGCAACTAGCGGCAATGAGCAGTACTTC,NA,TRBV7-2,TRBJ2-5,14,TRBD2
CASSPRLGTKNIQYF,TGTGCCAGCAGCCCGCGCCTAGGGACTAAAAACATTCAGTACTTC,few,TRBV7-2,TRBJ2-4,15,NA
CASSDPQGENTEAFF,TGTGCCAGCAGTGACCCCCAGGGGGAGAACACTGAAGCTTTCTTT,NA,TRBV6-4,TRBJ1-1,15,TRBD1
CASSPLSLETQYF,TGTGCCAGCAGCCCTCTCTCCCTAGAGACCCAGTACTTC,few,TRBV6-5,TRBJ2-5,13,NA
CASTAPAFSYEQYF,TGTGCCAGCACCGCGCCAGCGTTTTCCTACGAGCAGTACTTC,many,TRBV7-2,TRBJ2-7,14,NA
CASSVVGGQETQYF,TGTGCCAGCAGCGTGGTGGGGGGCCAAGAGACCCAGTACTTC,few,TRBV7-9,TRBJ2-5,14,NA
CASSFLRGSGGYEQYF,TGTGCCAGCAGTTTTCTCCGAGGGTCCGGGGGGTACGAGCAGTACTTC,few,TRBV27,TRBJ2-7,16,TRBD2
CSARSNEETQYF,TGCAGTGCTAGAAGTAACGAAGAGACCCAGTACTTC,NA,TRBV20-1,TRBJ2-5,12,NA
CASSEVIGTAGFWPQHF,TGTGCCAGCAGTGAAGTGATCGGGACGGCTGGGTTCTGGCCCCAGCATTTT,few,TRBV2,TRBJ1-5,17,NA
CASSSGTGGPSSYNSPLHF,TGTGCCAGCAGTTCCGGGACAGGGGGACCCAGCTCCTATAATTCACCCCTCCACTTT,NA,TRBV6-5,TRBJ1-6,19,TRBD1
CATRRTEQYF,TGTGCCACCCGAAGAACCGAGCAGTACTTC,NA,TRBV6-2/TRBV6-3,TRBJ2-7,10,NA
CSSPGGVDNEQFF,TGCAGTTCCCCCGGAGGGGTGGACAATGAGCAGTTCTTC,NA,TRBV20-1,TRBJ2-1,13,NA
CASSLATGGLYEQFF,TGTGCCAGCAGCTTAGCAACGGGAGGTCTGTATGAGCAGTTCTTC,NA,TRBV7-2,TRBJ2-1,15,TRBD2
CASSYGRDTQYF,TGTGCCAGCAGTTACGGGAGAGATACGCAGTATTTT,NA,TRBV6-5,TRBJ2-3,12,NA
CASSSASTYEQYF,TGTGCCAGCAGTTCGGCGAGTACCTACGAGCAGTACTTC,NA,TRBV28,TRBJ2-7,13,NA
CSASRTDPLFEQYF,TGCAGTGCTTCCCGGACGGATCCCCTTTTTGAGCAGTACTTC,NA,TRBV20-1,TRBJ2-7,14,NA
CASSIAGGQETQYF,TGTGCCAGCAGTATAGCGGGGGGTCAAGAGACCCAGTACTTC,NA,TRBV6-1,TRBJ2-5,14,TRBD2
CASSDSGLADTPSFTDTQYF,TGTGCCAGCAGTGACTCGGGACTAGCGGACACCCCATCGTTCACAGATACGCAGTATTTT,NA,TRBV12-3/TRBV12-4,TRBJ2-3,20,TRBD2
CASKQGVGTDTQYF,TGTGCCAGCAAGCAGGGGGTAGGCACAGATACGCAGTATTTT,NA,TRBV7-9,TRBJ2-3,14,TRBD1
CASSLVAGVHEDTQYF,TGTGCCAGCAGCTTAGTAGCGGGAGTGCATGAAGATACGCAGTATTTT,NA,TRBV7-8,TRBJ2-3,16,TRBD2
CASSPGIMGQSFYGYTF,TGTGCCAGCTCACCGGGCATTATGGGACAGAGCTTCTATGGCTACACCTTC,NA,TRBV18,TRBJ1-2,17,TRBD1
CASSPLQEHQPQHF,TGTGCCAGCAGCCCCCTACAGGAGCATCAGCCCCAGCATTTT,NA,TRBV4-2,TRBJ1-5,14,NA
CASSDPRDRSYEQYF,TGTGCCAGCAGTGATCCCCGGGACAGATCCTACGAGCAGTACTTC,NA,TRBV25-1,TRBJ2-7,15,TRBD1
CASSPRDRADGYTF,TGTGCCAGCAGCCCGAGGGACAGGGCGGATGGCTACACCTTC,NA,TRBV6-1,TRBJ1-2,14,TRBD1
CASSRRGGPDTGELFF,TGTGCCAGCAGCCGAAGGGGGGGCCCGGACACCGGGGAGCTGTTTTTT,NA,TRBV3-1,TRBJ2-2,16,NA
CASSLARGGQGYEQYF,TGTGCCAGCAGCTTAGCGCGCGGGGGGCAAGGCTACGAGCAGTACTTC,few,TRBV7-6,TRBJ2-7,16,TRBD2
CSVARLVEGETQYF,TGCAGCGTTGCTCGGCTAGTGGAGGGGGAGACCCAGTACTTC,few,TRBV29-1,TRBJ2-5,14,NA
CSVRDSLGNEQFF,TGCAGCGTTCGGGACTCCCTCGGCAATGAGCAGTTCTTC,few,TRBV29-1,TRBJ2-1,13,NA
CASRIAGAADTQYF,TGTGCCAGCCGAATAGCGGGGGCGGCAGATACGCAGTATTTT,few,TRBV6-6,TRBJ2-3,14,TRBD2
CASSQGRGGAFF,TGTGCCAGCAGCCAAGGCCGGGGAGGAGCTTTCTTT,NA,TRBV3-1,TRBJ1-1,12,NA
CASSGRGADSPLHF,TGTGCCAGCAGCGGCAGGGGTGCGGATTCACCCCTCCACTTT,NA,TRBV13,TRBJ1-6,14,NA
CASCRGVYNEQFF,TGTGCCAGCTGCCGGGGCGTCTACAATGAGCAGTTCTTC,few,TRBV18,TRBJ2-1,13,NA
CSVYWDARDTQYF,TGCAGCGTTTATTGGGATGCTCGAGATACGCAGTATTTT,few,TRBV29-1,TRBJ2-3,13,NA
CASSQAERGEETQYF,TGCGCCAGCAGCCAAGCTGAGCGGGGGGAAGAGACCCAGTACTTC,few,TRBV4-1,TRBJ2-5,15,TRBD2